The T cell receptor (beta chain) described here comes from a study of graft-versus-host responses after intestinal transplantation. Study-wide background: Recipients received multivisceral, liver-intestinal, or isolated intestinal transplants. All recipients got anti-thymocyte globulin induction, then tacrolimus and steroids for approximately 3 years. Findings of the study overall: Early declines in HvG clones that occurred post-transplant were associated with peak circulating GvH clone levels. GvH clonotypes were identified within recipient marrow, with a subset emerging first in ileum or blood.

This CDR3 region has 16 residues. V lost 2 bases, J lost 7 bases, and 18 bases lay in between. CDR1 and CDR2 from the germline V gene are SGHNT and YENEEA. Repertoires were generated with immunoSEQ multiplex PCR, while TCRdb's copy carries only in-frame clones and drops some. This sample has approximately 90,000 clones, with approximately 89% found just once. Of note for this clone: Its antigen is still unknown.

Sequenced here: unstimulated CD8+ T cells sorted from spleen or lymph node cells, sampled before transplant. This TCR was recovered from a human donor who was the organ donor for an intestinal transplant. This chain joins TRBV11-3 and TRBJ2-1; D is possibly TRBD2 (6 bases). CDR3 amino acids: CASSLPLPGLGNEQFF. For the CDR3, the DNA is TGTGCCAGCAGCTTACCGTTGCCGGGACTTGGTAATGAGCAGTTCTTC.